A single T cell receptor (beta chain) is shown here with its context. The CDR3 contains 14 residues. Germline-derived CDR1 and CDR2 are MNHNS and SASEGT. The V gene lost 10 bases and the J gene lost 7 bases, with 19 bases spanning the gap. This sample is part of a study of T cells in Graves' hyperthyroidism and ophthalmopathy. Amplification targeted TCR beta CDR3 regions from RNA transcripts. TCR CDR3 underwent first-round RT-PCR with the HTBI primer set. Each CDR3 protein is one row after TCRdb ran MiXCR on the multiplex PCR reads. The data hold approximately 610,000 distinct CDR3 sequences, with around 15% observed a single time. On the basis of clinical symptoms, serum thyroxine and TRAb, thyroid ultrasound and orbital computed tomography, diagnoses were made.

Sample: blood. The source of this sequence is a young woman with Graves' hyperthyroidism. This chain joins TRBV6-1 and TRBJ1-4; D is ambiguous. The CDR3 protein is CATAKVGTGEKLFF. The CDR3 DNA follows: TGTGCCACCGCGAAGGTGGGAACGGGTGAAAAACTGTTTTTT.